Each of the 21 T cell receptor beta chains below was sequenced from the same sample in a study of blood T cell repertoires in COVID-19. Some clones are missing from TCRdb's copy, which holds only in-frame ones; the method was immunoSEQ multiplex PCR. The sample contains just under 65,000 clones, around 83% of which appear only once. The sequencing input was peripheral blood. These receptor sequences come from a human donor in a cohort sampled during active COVID-19.

The V call is TRBV7-3, the J call TRBJ1-1; no firm D call. Trimming shortened V by 3 bases and J by 1 base, and 9 bases separated the two germline ends. This CDR3 is built from 14 residues. Germline loops: CDR1 SGHTA, CDR2 FQGTGA. This chain's CDR3 is CASSFQAGNTEAFF. CDR3 bases: TGTGCCAGCAGCTTTCAAGCGGGGAACACTGAAGCTTTCTTT.

The gene calls are TRBV6-5 and TRBJ1-2; D call uncertain. The CDR3 consists of 12 residues. Germline V gene sequence: CDR1 MNHEY, CDR2 SVGAGI. Trimming pared 6 bases from V and 0 bases from J, leaving 5 bases between. The CDR3 region has the DNA TGTGCCAGCAGAAGAGCTAACTATGGCTACACCTTC. It yields the protein CASRRANYGYTF.

The chain links TRBV6-1 to TRBJ1-1; D not resolved. V lost 2 bases to trimming and J lost 0 bases, with 10 bases between them. The CDR3 has 15 amino acids. Looked up from germline, CDR1 is MNHNS and CDR2 is SASEGT. CDR3 protein: CASSESGVLNTEAFF. CDR3 DNA sequence: TGTGCCAGCAGTGAATCCGGGGTACTGAACACTGAAGCTTTCTTT.

V usage is TRBV7-6 and J usage is TRBJ1-5; D may be TRBD1 (5 bases). Germline V gene sequence: CDR1 SGHVS, CDR2 FNYEAQ. This CDR3 comprises 15 residues. The V and J ends lost 5 bases and 1 base respectively, with 12 bases between them. The CDR3 region has the DNA TGTGCCAGCAGCCGCGGGGGTCCCAGCAATCAGCCCCAGCATTTT. Translating gives CASSRGGPSNQPQHF. Full variable domain (outside the CDR3, taken from reference TRBV7-6 and TRBJ1-5): GAGVSQSPRYKVTKRGQDVALRCDPISGHVSLYWYRQALGQGPEFLTYFNYEAQQDKSGLPNDRFSAERPEGSISTLTIQRTEQRDSAMYRCASSRGGPSNQPQHFGDGTRLSIL.

The CDR3 loop is CASSKSGTEGSVAFF. The CDR3 coding sequence is TGTGCCAGCAGCAAATCCGGGACAGAAGGGTCGGTAGCTTTCTTT. The rearrangement links TRBV7-9 to TRBJ1-1; 7 nucleotides line up with TRBD1. The V gene end was trimmed by 5 bases and the J gene end by 10 bases; junction bases not matched to a gene: 16. Germline values: CDR1 SEHNR, CDR2 FQNEAQ (reference sequence). The CDR3 has 15 residues.

The gene calls are TRBV18 and TRBJ2-7; the D is unclear. This CDR3 spans 14 amino acids. Germline V gene data show CDR1 as KGHSH and CDR2 as LQKENI. V was cut by 0 bases and J by 6 bases, with 12 bases left in between. The CDR3 reads CASSPPNPTGEQYF. The CDR3 bases are TGTGCCAGCTCACCACCCAATCCGACGGGCGAGCAGTACTTC.

The rearrangement uses TRBV7-9 and TRBJ1-6, with D perhaps TRBD1 (6 bases). Trimming removed 1 base at V and 13 bases at J, with 11 bases between. Germline V gene data show CDR1 as SEHNR and CDR2 as FQNEAQ (reference sequence). This CDR3 comprises 13 residues. The CDR3 sequence: CASSLEQGFPLHF. The CDR3 DNA reads as TGTGCCAGCAGCTTAGAGCAGGGGTTTCCCCTCCACTTT.

In its sample, this clone was seen once. V usage is TRBV2 and J usage is TRBJ2-7; D perhaps matches TRBD1 (5 bases). V was cut by 7 bases and J by 1 base, with 14 bases left in between. The CDR3 extends over 14 amino acids. The germline gives CDR1 SNHLY, CDR2 FYNNEI. The CDR3 DNA sequence: TGTGCCAGCAACCCCGGGCAGGGATCCTACGAGCAGTACTTC. Translating gives CASNPGQGSYEQYF.

V gene TRBV6-6 combines with J gene TRBJ2-7; 9 bases align to TRBD1. Trimming took 2 bases from V and 5 from J; bases not matched to a gene: 4. Per the germline V gene, CDR1 is MNHNY and CDR2 is SVGAGI (reference sequence). The CDR3 totals 14 residues. CDR3 sequence reads: CASSYRTGDDEQYF. CDR3 sequence (DNA): TGTGCCAGCAGTTACCGGACAGGGGACGACGAGCAGTACTTC.

This chain connects TRBV18 to TRBJ2-6; D is ambiguous. The V end lost 0 bases, the J end lost 0 bases, and 3 bases lay between the germline ends. CDR3 size: 15 residues. Germline values: CDR1 KGHSH, CDR2 LQKENI. The CDR3 sequence is CASSPPSSGANVLTF. CDR3 coding DNA: TGTGCCAGCTCACCACCGAGCTCTGGGGCCAACGTCCTGACTTTC.

The chain links TRBV2 to TRBJ1-5; possible D gene TRBD1, 6 bases. This CDR3 region has 14 residues. Germline V gene sequence: CDR1 SNHLY, CDR2 FYNNEI. V lost 8 bases and J 7 bases, leaving 18 bases between the germline ends. The CDR3 spells CASLMGGAGQPQHF. The CDR3 region has the DNA TGTGCCAGCCTTATGGGGGGGGCAGGACAGCCCCAGCATTTT.

This clone was observed a handful of times. The V and J genes are TRBV6-4 and TRBJ2-7, with 11 bases matching TRBD2. The J segment lost 7 bases and the V segment lost 5 bases, leaving 10 bases of the junction unmatched. Germline V CDR1 and CDR2: MRHNA, SNTAGT. CDR3 length equals 15 residues. The DNA of the CDR3 is TGTGCCAGCAGTCCCGGGACTAGCGGCCCCTTTGAGCAGTACTTC. It encodes CASSPGTSGPFEQYF.

V gene TRBV24-1 combines with J gene TRBJ2-1, with D perhaps matching TRBD2 (6 bases). CDR1 is KGHDR, CDR2 SFDVKD, per germline. V was shortened by 3 bases and J by 0 bases, with 11 bases between the two germline ends. The CDR3 spans 16 residues. CDR3: CATSDGAGFSYNEQFF. CDR3 bases: TGTGCCACCAGTGATGGGGCGGGATTCTCCTACAATGAGCAGTTCTTC.

This rearrangement joins TRBV10-3 to TRBJ1-3; the D is unclear. The CDR3 has 14 amino acids. Trimming shortened V by 6 bases and J by 4 bases, and 13 bases separated the two germline ends. Looked up from germline, CDR1 is ENHRY and CDR2 is SYGVKD. The chain's CDR3 is CAIRPDSYGNTIYF. The CDR3 DNA follows: TGTGCCATCAGGCCGGATAGCTACGGAAACACCATATATTTT.

This chain links TRBV6-6 with TRBJ1-2; D not resolved. The ends were cut back, 8 bases at V and 8 bases at J, with 18 bases in the middle. CDR3 length: 13 amino acids. Germline V gives CDR1 MNHNY, CDR2 SVGAGI (reference sequence). In DNA, the CDR3 is TGTGCCAGCGCGGGGAGGGCCACGTACGGCTACACCTTC. Translating gives CASAGRATYGYTF.

The J gene is TRBJ2-1, the V gene TRBV3-1 (or the pseudogene TRBV3-2), with D perhaps matching TRBD2 (7 bases). With 0 bases removed from V and 5 bases from J, the gap between germline ends came to 14 bases. The germline CDR1 and CDR2 sequences are LGHDT and YNNKEL (reference sequence). This CDR3 is built from 16 residues. The CDR3 nucleotides are TGTGCCAGCAGCCAAGAAGGCGGGGGCAGGAACAATGAGCAGTTCTTC. Translated, it gives CASSQEGGGRNNEQFF.

The J gene is TRBJ2-7, the V gene TRBV19; weak D call: TRBD1 (5 bases). This CDR3 spans 14 amino acids. Germline V gives CDR1 LNHDA, CDR2 SQIVND (reference sequence). Trimming left V 3 bases short and J 5 bases short, with 14 bases between. In DNA, the CDR3 is TGTGCCAGTAGTATCGGCCAGGGAACCCACGAGCAGTACTTC. Protein: CASSIGQGTHEQYF.

CDR3 loop: CASSLAGRLFSETQYF. The CDR3 nucleotides are TGTGCCAGCAGCTTGGCGGGTCGGCTGTTTTCGGAGACCCAGTACTTC. The chain combines TRBV5-5 with TRBJ2-5; D not certain. V was trimmed by 0 bases and J by 5 bases, leaving 17 bases between them. From germline, CDR1 is SGHKS and CDR2 YYEKEE (reference sequence). The CDR3 sequence is 16 residues long.

There are a few counts of this clone. The chain employs TRBV21-1 and TRBJ2-1; the D segment call TRBD2 is taken from the table without a DNA check. TRBV21-1 is an annotated pseudogene. CDR3 length equals 19 residues. CDR3 coding DNA: TGTGCCAGCAGCATCTGCGGACTAGCGGGGGTTTTGGCTAACCTCGAGCAGTTCTTC. Translating gives CASSICGLAGVLANLEQFF.

A remark on this clone: An end of the junction differs from the germline gene, which may be a read error. The gene calls are TRBV9 and TRBJ1-2, with D hard to call. Germline V gene sequence: CDR1 SGDLS, CDR2 YYNGEE. The CDR3 consists of 14 residues. DNA for the CDR3: TGTGCCAGCAGCGTGGCCAGCTCTAACTATGGCCACACCTTC. Translating gives CASSVASSNYGHTF.

The chain links TRBV7-9 to TRBJ1-4; D is unclear. The CDR3 totals 16 residues. V was clipped by 0 bases and J by 4 bases, with 12 bases between them. Germline-derived CDR1 and CDR2 are SEHNR and FQNEAQ (reference sequence). This CDR3 reads CASSLALSAGNEKLFF. For the CDR3, the DNA is TGTGCCAGCAGCTTAGCGCTCAGCGCGGGTAATGAAAAACTGTTTTTT.